This T cell receptor beta chain was identified during a study of CD8 T cells in Susac syndrome (dated by TCRdb to about 2019). For the wider study: Repertoire sequencing was used to test whether CD8+ T cell activation and differentiation in Susac syndrome was antigen driven. The clonality of the CD8+ T cell repertoire was compared across more than 9 healthy donors, around 14 Susac syndrome patients and 15 multiple sclerosis patients. Paper-wide results and their limitations: The TCR sequencing and HLA analysis was acknowledged to have included a relatively small number of individuals.

RNA was extracted using the RNeasy kit, and roughly 0.45 to 1 ug of the RNA was reverse transcribed with random hexamers. The immunoSEQ multiplex PCR assay, covering 54 Vbeta and 13 Jbeta segments, was used to amplify TCR beta CDR3 regions. PCR amplification bias was corrected using a synthetic template baseline for primer optimization and computational correction. The published analysis was carried out like this. Reads were annotated to V, D and J genes per IMGT and analyzed with immunoSEQ Analyzer, keeping only productive sequences. Clonality was calculated as one minus the Shannon entropy normalized by log2 of the number of productive unique sequences. For each patient and control, public and private clones were evaluated among the 100 most prevalent clones. A clone was defined as Susac-specific if it was absent from the healthy and MS cohorts, from about a thousand published viral clones and from other ImmuneACCESS disease sequences. TCRdb itself trimmed the public reads at Q25 with fastp, ran MiXCR and retained productive beta chains. Merged by CDR3 protein, the rows form single entries marked with the most common genes and DNA. TCRdb assigned the V and J calls; the authors' analysis was not used. The sample records around 150,000 distinct CDR3 sequences, 94% of which are singletons. The top ten clonotypes cover 0.25% to 0.3% of the sample.

From the cysteine up to the phenylalanine, the CDR3 has a length of 14 residues. CDR3 DNA is the only sequence kept; it has 42 bases, read in frame from the first base. Per the germline V gene, SGHTA is the CDR1 and FQGNSA is the CDR2. V ends up 2 bases short and J 5 bases short, with an unmatched junction base count of 2. A note on this clonotype: What this receptor recognizes is not known. Base qualities are not at hand, and no much larger clone is one base apart.

Peripheral blood CD8+ and CD4+ T cells from healthy donors, Susac syndrome patients and multiple sclerosis patients were profiled using high-throughput TCR beta sequencing. Healthy donors were age- and sex-matched controls. CD8+ TEMRA cells were enriched by FACS, while bulk CD8+ and CD4+ T cells were purified by magnetic negative isolation. Blood was drawn into EDTA tubes, processed within 24 hours, and PBMCs were isolated by density gradient centrifugation. PBMCs intended for TCR sequencing were cryopreserved in liquid nitrogen and were subsequently thawed in a 37 degrees C water bath. The sorted or isolated CD4+, CD8+ and CD8+ TEMRA cells had a purity of 90% or higher.

The receptor was derived from a human donor in good health. The sequence links TRBV7-2 to TRBJ2-1; 8 bases in the middle match TRBD2. The specimen was CD8+ T cells from PBMCs. The CDR3 loop reads CASSLNSGNNEQFF. The nucleotides are TGTGCCAGCAGCTTAAATAGCGGGAACAATGAGCAGTTCTTC.